This T cell receptor beta chain was sequenced in a study of T cell repertoires in cytomegalovirus infection. Study results and caveats: There were HLA-C-restricted CMV-specific TCR beta clonotypes dominating the ex vivo response.

Trimming took 4 bases from V and 10 from J, leaving 19 bases between them. Germline-derived CDR1 and CDR2 are MDHEN and SYDVKM. This CDR3 region has 14 residues. MiXCR, run by TCRdb on the reads, gives a single entry per CDR3 protein. The repertoire has about 300,000 distinct CDR3 sequences, about 9.1% of them found once; the top ten carry around 2.4%. Of note for this clonotype: Antigen: not known.

The sequenced sample was PBMCs. This clonotype was sampled from a human donor in good health (CMV status not recorded). Some clones in this sample may be carry-over from other donors' samples. V and J are TRBV28 and TRBJ1-1, with D perhaps TRBD1 (6 bases). Here the CDR3 DNA reads TGTGCCAGCAGTTCATCTCAGGGGCGCGTTGCAGCTTTCTTT. Residues: CASSSSQGRVAAFF.